This entry is about one T cell receptor (beta chain). Produced via immunoSEQ multiplex PCR; TCRdb's table is partial and in-frame only. The sample consists of 300,000 to 450,000 clones, roughly 90% of them appearing once. This sample is drawn from a study of blood T cell repertoires in COVID-19. CDR3 length equals 15 residues. V was clipped by 5 bases and J by 6 bases; unmatched bases: 11. Germline V CDR1 and CDR2: SGHTA, FQGTGA. Cohort assignment relied on participant-reported clinical history. The sample consisted of PBMCs or T cells enriched from blood (not recorded which). This TCR came from a woman younger than 45 who had been exposed to COVID-19. This chain joins TRBV7-3 and TRBJ2-7; TRBD1 agrees at 9 bases. The CDR3 DNA follows: TGTGCCAGCAGCCTAAACCCGGGACAGGGACGCGAGCAGTACTTC. Translated, it gives CASSLNPGQGREQYF. Full variable domain (remainder filled in from reference TRBV7-3 and TRBJ2-7): GAGVSQTPSNKVTEKGKYVELRCDPISGHTALYWYRQSLGQGPEFLIYFQGTGAADDSGLPNDRFFAVRPEGSVSTLKIQRTERGDSAVYLCASSLNPGQGREQYFGPGTRLTVT.